This T cell receptor (beta chain) stems from a study of T cells in Graves' hyperthyroidism and ophthalmopathy. Across the study: Once the initial diagnosis was made, peripheral blood was obtained before any treatment.

Uncontrolled infections, other autoimmune diseases, pregnancy or lactation led to exclusion of patients. Study results and limitations: Ophthalmopathy was model-predicted a median approximately 6.4 months pre-onset.

The CDR3 regions of TCR beta were amplified from RNA transcripts. Primed by the HTBI set, a first-round RT-PCR was run on the TCR CDR3. TCRdb redid the calling of the multiplex PCR reads with MiXCR, one entry per CDR3 protein. The repertoire includes hundreds of thousands of distinct CDR3 sequences, 35% of them detected once, and around a third sits in the top ten. This clonotype was picked up a small number of times. The antigen remains unidentified. The sequence came from a woman in her thirties or forties with Graves' hyperthyroidism. Sequenced input: blood.

The CDR3 DNA sequence: TGCAGTGCTAGATTAGCGGGAGGGGGAGATACGCAGTATTTT. It yields the protein CSARLAGGGDTQYF. The chain joins TRBV20-1 to TRBJ2-3, with 11 bases fitting TRBD2. Trimming took 2 bases from V and 5 from J; bases not matched to a gene: 3. The germline V gene encodes CDR1 DFQATT and CDR2 SNEGSKA (reference sequence). CDR3 length: 14 residues.